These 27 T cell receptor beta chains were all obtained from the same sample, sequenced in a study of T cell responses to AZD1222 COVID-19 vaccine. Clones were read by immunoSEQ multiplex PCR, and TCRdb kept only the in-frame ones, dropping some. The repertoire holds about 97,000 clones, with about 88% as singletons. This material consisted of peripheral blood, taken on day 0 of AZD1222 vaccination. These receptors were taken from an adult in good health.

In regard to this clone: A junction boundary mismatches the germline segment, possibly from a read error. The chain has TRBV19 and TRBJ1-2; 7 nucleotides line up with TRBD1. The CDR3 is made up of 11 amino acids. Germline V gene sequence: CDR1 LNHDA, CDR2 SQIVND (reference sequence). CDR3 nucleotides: TGTGCCAGTAGTACCTTCGACAGGGTAGCCTTC. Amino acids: CASSTFDRVAF.

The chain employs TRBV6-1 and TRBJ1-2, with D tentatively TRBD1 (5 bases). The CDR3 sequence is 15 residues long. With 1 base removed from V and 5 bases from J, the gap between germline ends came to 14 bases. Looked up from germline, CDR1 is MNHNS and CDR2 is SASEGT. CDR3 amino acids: CASSEDGTSSYGYTF. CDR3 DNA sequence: TGTGCCAGCAGTGAAGATGGGACTTCCTCGTATGGCTACACCTTC.

The chain's CDR3 is CASSQDRGDEQYF. The DNA of the CDR3 is TGTGCCAGCAGTCAGGACAGGGGAGACGAGCAGTACTTC. The chain is built from TRBV6-4 and TRBJ2-7; TRBD1 agrees at 9 bases. Trimming removed 5 bases from V and 5 bases from J; junction bases left unmatched: 4. The CDR3 spans 13 residues. Germline CDR1 is MRHNA and CDR2 is SNTAGT.

CDR3 sequence reads: CASRGFTNEKLFF. In nucleotides, the CDR3 is TGTGCCAGCAGGGGGTTCACTAATGAAAAACTGTTTTTT. The chain joins TRBV6-5 to TRBJ1-4; D gene ambiguous. V was clipped by 6 bases and J by 2 bases, with 7 bases between them. The germline gives CDR1 MNHEY, CDR2 SVGAGI. This CDR3 contains 13 residues.

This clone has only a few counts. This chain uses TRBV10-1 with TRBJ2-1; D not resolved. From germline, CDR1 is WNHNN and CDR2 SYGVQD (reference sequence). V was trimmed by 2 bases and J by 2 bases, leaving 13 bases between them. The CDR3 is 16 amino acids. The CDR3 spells CASSEGWKKPYNEQFF. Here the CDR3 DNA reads TGCGCCAGCAGTGAGGGTTGGAAGAAACCCTACAATGAGCAGTTCTTC.

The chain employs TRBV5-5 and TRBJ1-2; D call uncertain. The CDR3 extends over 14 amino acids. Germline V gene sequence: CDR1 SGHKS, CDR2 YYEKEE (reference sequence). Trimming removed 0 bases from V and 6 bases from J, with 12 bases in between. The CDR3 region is CASSLVFAEDGYTF. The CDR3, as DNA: TGTGCCAGCAGCTTGGTTTTTGCCGAGGATGGCTACACCTTC. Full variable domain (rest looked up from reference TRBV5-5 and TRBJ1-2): DAGVTQSPTHLIKTRGQQVTLRCSPISGHKSVSWYQQVLGQGPQFIFQYYEKEERGRGNFPDRFSARQFPNYSSELNVNALLLGDSALYLCASSLVFAEDGYTFGSGTRLTVV.

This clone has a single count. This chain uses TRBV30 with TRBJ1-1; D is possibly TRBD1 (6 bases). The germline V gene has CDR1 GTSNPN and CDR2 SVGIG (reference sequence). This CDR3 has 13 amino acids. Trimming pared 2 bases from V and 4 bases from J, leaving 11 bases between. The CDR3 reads CAWSRTERTEAFF. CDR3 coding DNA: TGTGCCTGGAGTCGGACAGAGCGCACTGAAGCTTTCTTT. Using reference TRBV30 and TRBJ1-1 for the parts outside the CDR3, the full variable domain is SQTIHQWPATLVQPVGSPLSLECTVEGTSNPNLYWYRQAAGRGLQLLFYSVGIGQISSEVPQNLSASRPQDRQFILSSKKLLLSDSGFYLCAWSRTERTEAFFGQGTRLTVV.

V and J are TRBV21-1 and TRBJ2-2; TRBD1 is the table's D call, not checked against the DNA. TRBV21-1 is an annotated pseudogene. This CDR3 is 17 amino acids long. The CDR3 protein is CASSKALRLHNTGELFF. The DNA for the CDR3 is TGTGCCAGCAGCAAAGCGCTCAGGCTTCATAACACCGGGGAGCTGTTTTTT.

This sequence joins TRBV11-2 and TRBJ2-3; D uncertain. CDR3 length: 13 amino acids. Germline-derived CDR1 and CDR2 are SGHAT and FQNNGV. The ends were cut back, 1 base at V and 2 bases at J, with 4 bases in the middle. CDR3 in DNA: TGTGCCAGCAGCTTAGTCCTCACAGATACGCAGTATTTT. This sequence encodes CASSLVLTDTQYF.

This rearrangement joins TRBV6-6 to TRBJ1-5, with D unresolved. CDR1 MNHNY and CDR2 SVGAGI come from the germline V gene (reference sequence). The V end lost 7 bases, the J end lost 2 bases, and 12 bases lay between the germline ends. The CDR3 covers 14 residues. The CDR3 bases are TGTGCCAGCACCCCCGGCGGAGGCAATCAGCCCCAGCATTTT. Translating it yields CASTPGGGNQPQHF.

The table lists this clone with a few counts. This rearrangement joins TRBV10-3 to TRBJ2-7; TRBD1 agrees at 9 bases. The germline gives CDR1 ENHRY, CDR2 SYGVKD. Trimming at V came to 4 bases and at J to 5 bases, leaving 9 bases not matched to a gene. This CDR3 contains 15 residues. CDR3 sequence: CAISALLDRGHEQYF. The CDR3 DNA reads TGTGCCATCAGTGCCCTGCTGGACAGGGGACACGAGCAGTACTTC.

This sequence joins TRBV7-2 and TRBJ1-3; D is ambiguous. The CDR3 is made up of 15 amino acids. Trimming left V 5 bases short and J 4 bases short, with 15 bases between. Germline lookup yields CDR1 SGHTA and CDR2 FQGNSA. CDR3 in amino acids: CASSRDRAPGNTIYF. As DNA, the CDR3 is TGTGCCAGCAGCCGCGACCGGGCCCCGGGAAACACCATATATTTT.

CDR3 sequence: CASSSRRETQYF. The CDR3 DNA reads as TGTGCCAGCAGCTCCCGAAGGGAGACCCAGTACTTC. The chain couples TRBV7-9 to TRBJ2-5; D gene uncertain. Germline assignment: CDR1 SEHNR and CDR2 FQNEAQ (reference sequence). V was trimmed by 4 bases and J by 5 bases, leaving 8 bases between them. The CDR3 runs to 12 residues.

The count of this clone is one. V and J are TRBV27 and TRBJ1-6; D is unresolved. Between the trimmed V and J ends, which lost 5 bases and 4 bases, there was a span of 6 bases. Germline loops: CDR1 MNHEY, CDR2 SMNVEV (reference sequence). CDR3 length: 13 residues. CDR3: CASSLKYNSPLHF. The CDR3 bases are TGTGCCAGCAGTCTAAAATATAATTCACCCCTCCACTTT.

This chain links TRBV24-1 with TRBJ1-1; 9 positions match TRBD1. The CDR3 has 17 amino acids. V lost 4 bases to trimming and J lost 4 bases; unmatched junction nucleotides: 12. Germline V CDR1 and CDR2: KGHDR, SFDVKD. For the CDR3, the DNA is TGTGCCACCAGTGACCACCTGCGGACAGGGGAGCCCACTGAAGCTTTCTTT. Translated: CATSDHLRTGEPTEAFF.

Here the CDR3 reads CASSQNRVTGELFF. The CDR3 region has the DNA TGTGCCAGCAGCCAAAACAGGGTCACCGGGGAGCTGTTTTTT. The V call is TRBV5-5, the J call TRBJ2-2; possible D gene TRBD1, 6 bases. Germline V gives CDR1 SGHKS, CDR2 YYEKEE (reference sequence). The germline V and J ends were trimmed by 4 bases and 4 bases, with 11 bases remaining between them. The CDR3 has 14 residues.

The CDR3 loop is CASSEWQGNNSPLHF. DNA of the CDR3: TGTGCCAGCAGTGAATGGCAGGGTAATAATTCACCCCTCCACTTT. V and J are TRBV2 and TRBJ1-6, with D possibly being TRBD1 (5 bases). The length of the CDR3 is 15 residues. Trimming pared 2 bases from V and 5 bases from J, leaving 10 bases between. Germline lookup yields CDR1 SNHLY and CDR2 FYNNEI.

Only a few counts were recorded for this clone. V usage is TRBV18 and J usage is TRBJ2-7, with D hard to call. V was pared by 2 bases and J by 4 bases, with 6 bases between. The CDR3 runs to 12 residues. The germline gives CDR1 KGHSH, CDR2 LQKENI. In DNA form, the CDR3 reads TGTGCCAGCTCACCAAAGAGGTACGAGCAGTACTTC. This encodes CASSPKRYEQYF.

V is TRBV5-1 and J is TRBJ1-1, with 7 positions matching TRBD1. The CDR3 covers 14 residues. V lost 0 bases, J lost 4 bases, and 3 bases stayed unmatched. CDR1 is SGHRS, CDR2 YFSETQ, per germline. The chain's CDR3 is CASSLVAGGTEAFF. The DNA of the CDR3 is TGCGCCAGCAGCTTGGTTGCAGGGGGCACTGAAGCTTTCTTT.

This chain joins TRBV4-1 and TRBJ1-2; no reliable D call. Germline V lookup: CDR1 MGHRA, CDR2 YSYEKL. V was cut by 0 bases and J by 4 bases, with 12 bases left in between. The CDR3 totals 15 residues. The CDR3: CASSQDRGRVYGYTF. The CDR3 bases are TGCGCCAGCAGCCAAGATCGAGGCCGGGTCTATGGCTACACCTTC.

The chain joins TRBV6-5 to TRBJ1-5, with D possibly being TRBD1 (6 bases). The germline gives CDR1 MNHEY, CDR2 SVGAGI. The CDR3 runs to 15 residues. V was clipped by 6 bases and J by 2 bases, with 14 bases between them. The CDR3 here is CASRIQGGGNQPQHF. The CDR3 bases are TGTGCCAGCAGGATACAGGGAGGAGGCAATCAGCCCCAGCATTTT.

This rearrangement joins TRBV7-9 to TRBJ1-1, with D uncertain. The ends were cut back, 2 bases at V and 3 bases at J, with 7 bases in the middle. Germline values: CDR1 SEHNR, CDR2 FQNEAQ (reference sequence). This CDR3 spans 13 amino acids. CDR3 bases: TGTGCCAGCAGCTTATCGTGGGACACTGAAGCTTTCTTT. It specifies CASSLSWDTEAFF.

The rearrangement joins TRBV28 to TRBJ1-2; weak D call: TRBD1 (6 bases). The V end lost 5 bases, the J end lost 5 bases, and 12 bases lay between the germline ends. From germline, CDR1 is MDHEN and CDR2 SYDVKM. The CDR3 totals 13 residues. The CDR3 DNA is TGTGCCAGCAGTCCCACCAGGGGATATGGCTACACCTTC. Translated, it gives CASSPTRGYGYTF.

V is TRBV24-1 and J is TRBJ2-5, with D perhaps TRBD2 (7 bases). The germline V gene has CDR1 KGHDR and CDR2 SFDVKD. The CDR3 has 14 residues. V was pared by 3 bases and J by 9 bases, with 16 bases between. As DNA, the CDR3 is TGTGCCACCAGTGATACGGGGGGCGTCGGGCCCCAGTACTTC. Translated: CATSDTGGVGPQYF.

In DNA, the CDR3 is TGTGCCAGCAGCCCCGGAGAAGCCGAGCAGTACTTC. This codes for CASSPGEAEQYF. The rearrangement links TRBV6-5 to TRBJ2-7; D remains ambiguous. Per germline, CDR1 MNHEY and CDR2 SVGAGI. CDR3 length: 12 amino acids. V lost 6 bases, J lost 6 bases, and 12 bases lay in between.

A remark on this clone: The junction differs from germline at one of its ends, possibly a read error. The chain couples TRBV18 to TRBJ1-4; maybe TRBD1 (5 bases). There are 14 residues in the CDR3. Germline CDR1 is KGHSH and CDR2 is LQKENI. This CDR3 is CATSRDSTNEKLFF. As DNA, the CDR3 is TGTGCCACCTCAAGAGACAGTACTAATGAAAAACTGTTTTTT. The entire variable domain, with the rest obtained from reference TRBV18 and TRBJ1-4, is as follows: NAGVMQNPRHLVRRRGQEARLRCSPMKGHSHVYWYRQLPEEGLKFMVYLQKENIIDESGMPKERFSAEFPKEGPSILRIQQVVRGDSAAYFCATSRDSTNEKLFFGSGTQLSVL.

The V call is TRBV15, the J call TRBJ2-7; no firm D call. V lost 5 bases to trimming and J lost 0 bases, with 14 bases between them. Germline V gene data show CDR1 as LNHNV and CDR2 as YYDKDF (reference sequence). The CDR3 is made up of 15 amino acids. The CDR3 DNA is TGTGCCACCAGCTTGTCACCCGGTTTCTCCTACGAGCAGTACTTC. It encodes CATSLSPGFSYEQYF.